This section outlines one T cell receptor beta chain sequence together with its context. Its target antigen remains unknown. Base qualities were left out, and no much larger clone turns up one base away. The CDR3 regions of human TCRbeta chains were analyzed by immunosequencing. From the authors' description of their analysis: Repertoire TCRs were checked for matches against a reference library of SARS-CoV-2-specific TCRs that had been generated using the MIRA antigen-specificity platform. Breadth was defined as the fraction of unique TCRs that were SARS-CoV-2-associated, and depth was defined as the fraction of total T cells that were SARS-CoV-2-associated. Using the MIRA data, each spike-specific TCR was assigned both to the spike region to which the TCR was reactive and to a CD4 or CD8 class. Log10-transformed breadth and depth values were compared by one-way ANOVA with Sidak's multiple comparisons tests. Held by TCRdb, this immuneACCESS table contains in-frame sequences only and omits some clones. Under half of the omission traces to an unresolved V gene where checked; the cause of the rest is unknown. V, J and clone size derive from that table, while D and trimming were established from the DNA sequence. This sample comprises fewer than 150,000 clones, 70% to 90% of them detected only once. About 4% of the sample is in the top ten clones.

Taken with the paper, the label for time point translates to: about 28 days (+/-7) after the second vaccine dose. AZD1222 recipients whose second dose came at about 4 weeks and those whose second dose came at about 12 weeks were combined into one group, since spike-specific TCR depth and breadth did not differ between the two schedules. Vaccinee samples were obtained from the UK trials COV001 and COV002, which included a single-blind randomized controlled phase 2/3 trial of AZD1222 (ChAdOx1 nCoV-19) in healthy adults. For TCRbeta chain sequencing, PBMC samples from trial participants were taken at day 0 and at day 28 after the second dose. These data belong to a study of T cell responses to AZD1222 COVID-19 vaccine (TCRdb year 2021). With respect to the entire study: A total of 233 trial participants underwent TCR sequencing, of whom approximately 210 received two doses of AZD1222 and about 25 received two doses of the MenACWY control vaccine. Trial participants were enrolled into age subgroups of 18-55, 56-69 and 70-plus years, which contained roughly 150, 30 and 60 TCR-sequenced participants, respectively.

General findings and caveats noted by the study authors: The 56-69-year group was small, and its depth increase did not reach significance, likely because of low power. After two AZD1222 doses, both the breadth and the depth of spike-specific TCRs were significantly higher than at day 0 and than in MenACWY recipients. Conclusions about previously exposed vaccinees are limited because only five or six AZD1222 recipients were SARS-CoV-2 seropositive at baseline. Nearly half of unique spike-specific TCRs reportedly recognized epitopes outside regions mutated in the B.1.351 and B.1.1.7 variants. The whole spike protein was spanned by vaccine-associated CD4 TCRs, and dominant responses were seen in regions 160-218 and 743-854. Because no samples from the day 14 peak response were available, repertoires could be characterized only after the peak T cell response. Participants were mostly white British, with more females than males. The authors suggested clonal diversity may have been underestimated.

The clonotype comes from an adult who received the AZD1222 COVID-19 vaccine. Sample: peripheral blood, taken 28 days after the second AZD1222 dose.

CDR3 loop: CASSLGQTSNYGYTF. The DNA is as follows: TGCGCCAGCAGCCTTGGACAGACTTCTAACTATGGCTACACCTTC. The chain was built from TRBV4-3 and TRBJ1-2; the D gene is possibly TRBD1, with 6 bases matching. The germline V gene yields LGHNA for CDR1 and YSLEER for CDR2. Spanning cysteine to phenylalanine, the CDR3 consists of 15 amino acids. Left in the record is the CDR3 DNA by itself, 45 bases read in frame from the first base. At the junction V is shortened by 4 bases and J by 0 bases, with 12 bases in between.